Listed below are T cell receptor beta chains from one sample, sequenced in a study of T cell repertoires in cytomegalovirus infection. TCRdb fed the reads into MiXCR, producing one record per CDR3 protein. The sample lists about 500,000 distinct CDR3 sequences, more than 30% occurring once. For these TCRs, the target antigens are not known. The specimen was cultured PBMCs, collected from culture after CMV antigen stimulation. The receptors come from a human donor in good health (CMV status not recorded). Some clones in this sample may be carry-over from other donors' samples. The CDR3 runs from the conserved cysteine through the conserved F or W. The D gene is left open where the match is weak. Some rows mark clone size as missing; the rest say once, few, many or name a class of expanded clone.

size	J	V	D	DNA	CDR3
few	TRBJ2-3	TRBV9	NA	TGTGCCAGCAGCGTTCGGGGCTCCACAGATACGCAGTATTTT	CASSVRGSTDTQYF
NA	TRBJ1-2	TRBV7-2	NA	TGTGCCAGCAACGCGGGGGCCAACGGCTACACCTTC	CASNAGANGYTF
NA	TRBJ2-1	TRBV2	NA	TGTGCCAGCAGTGACCAGGGCAATGAGCAGTTCTTC	CASSDQGNEQFF
few	TRBJ2-3	TRBV7-6	TRBD2	TGTGCCAGCAGCGATCGCCCCAGCGGGAGTGGCGATACGCAGTATTTT	CASSDRPSGSGDTQYF
few	TRBJ1-2	TRBV28	TRBD1	TGTGCCAGCAGCCCAATGGGAGGGGGCACCTATGGCTACACCTTC	CASSPMGGGTYGYTF
NA	TRBJ2-5	TRBV7-2	TRBD2	TGTGCCAGCAGCTACCGCGGGGAGGGAGAGACCCAGTACTTC	CASSYRGEGETQYF
NA	TRBJ2-5	TRBV23-1	TRBD2	TGCGCCAGCGATGACTCAAGCGGGAGATTGAGGCAAGAGACCCAGTACTTC	CASDDSSGRLRQETQYF
NA	TRBJ2-4	TRBV7-2	NA	TGTGCCAGCAGCTTAGGAGACAGGCGTGTAAACATTCAGTACTTC	CASSLGDRRVNIQYF
NA	TRBJ1-5	TRBV10-3	TRBD1	TGTGCCACCACAGGGGATAGCAATCAGCCCCAGCATTTT	CATTGDSNQPQHF
NA	TRBJ2-1	TRBV6-8	TRBD2	TGTGCCGCCAGGGTAGCGGGAGTACCCCATGAGCAGTTCTTC	CAARVAGVPHEQFF
few	TRBJ2-3	TRBV7-8	NA	TGTGCCAGCAGCTTAGCTGCAGGGAGTAGCACAGATACGCAGTATTTT	CASSLAAGSSTDTQYF
NA	TRBJ1-2	TRBV5-1	NA	TGCGCCAGCAGCCCGGAAAAGTATGGCTACACCTTC	CASSPEKYGYTF
NA	TRBJ2-3	TRBV7-6	NA	TGTGCCAGCAGCTTATCGACGGGAGAGGATACGCAGTATTTT	CASSLSTGEDTQYF
NA	TRBJ2-2	TRBV4-1	TRBD2	TGCGCCAGCAGCCAATCGGAGCGGGAGGGCCTGGGCGGGGAGCTGTTTTTT	CASSQSEREGLGGELFF
few	TRBJ1-2	TRBV2	NA	TGTGCCAGCAGTGGGACAGTCTATGGCTACACCTTC	CASSGTVYGYTF
few	TRBJ2-2	TRBV7-6	TRBD2	TGTGCCAGCAGCCCGCAGCCCTATGGCCTAGCGGGAGTGACCGGGGAGCTGTTTTTT	CASSPQPYGLAGVTGELFF
many	TRBJ1-5	TRBV7-8	NA	TGTGCCAGCAGCTTAGTATCTGGGGGTAGTCAGCCCCAGCATTTT	CASSLVSGGSQPQHF
few	TRBJ2-1	TRBV19	TRBD1	TGTGCCAGTAGTCGGGGGACAGGCGAGTCGCAGTTCTTC	CASSRGTGESQFF
few	TRBJ1-2	TRBV12-3/TRBV12-4	NA	TGTGCCAGCAGCCGACTACAGGACAACTATGGCTACACCTTC	CASSRLQDNYGYTF
few	TRBJ1-2	TRBV12-3/TRBV12-4	NA	TGTGCCAGCAGTCAAGGACGAAACTATGGCTACACCTTC	CASSQGRNYGYTF
NA	TRBJ2-1	TRBV7-6	TRBD2	TGTGCTAGCAGTCTGCTGGGACTAGCGGATTACAATGAGCAGTTCTTC	CASSLLGLADYNEQFF
NA	TRBJ2-1	TRBV10-3	NA	TGTGCCATCAGCCCCCACCTGGATGAGCAGTTCTTC	CAISPHLDEQFF
few	TRBJ2-5	TRBV11-2	TRBD1	TGTGCCAGCACCCGGGACAGAAGCCAAGAGACCCAGTACTTC	CASTRDRSQETQYF
NA	TRBJ2-3	TRBV29-1	TRBD2	TGCAGCGTTGAGCGGGGGAGCACAGATACGCAGTATTTT	CSVERGSTDTQYF
NA	TRBJ1-2	TRBV5-6	NA	TGTGCCAGCAGCACAGGGATAGGTGGCTACACCTTC	CASSTGIGGYTF
NA	TRBJ2-1	TRBV6-1	NA	TGTGCCAGCAGCATACAGGGCGGTGAGCAGTTCTTC	CASSIQGGEQFF